This passage covers 9 T cell receptor beta chains from one sample sequenced in a study of shared clonotypes between healthy human individuals. Repertoires were generated with immunoSEQ multiplex PCR, while TCRdb's copy carries only in-frame clones and drops some. The table has more than 2 million clones, about 93% seen once. Selected positively for CCR7 and CD45RO-negative, naive CD8 cells excluded terminally differentiated effector memory CD45RA+ cells. The sample taken for sequencing was naive CD8+ T cells from PBMCs. The receptors were sampled from a man between 18 and 29 years old in good health. Some clones in this sample may be carry-over from other donors' samples.

The chain combines TRBV18 with TRBJ2-1, with TRBD1 as a possible D gene (5 bases). CDR1 is KGHSH and CDR2 is LQKENI in the germline V gene. The CDR3 is made up of 16 amino acids. V lost 0 bases, J lost 0 bases, and 9 bases lay in between. This CDR3 reads CASSPPRQNSYNEQFF. DNA of the CDR3: TGTGCCAGCTCACCACCCAGACAGAACTCCTACAATGAGCAGTTCTTC.

V gene TRBV7-8 combines with J gene TRBJ2-7; 10 nucleotides line up with TRBD1. With 3 bases clipped from V and 4 bases from J, the junction kept 6 bases outside the gene matches. The CDR3 covers 15 residues. Per the germline V gene, CDR1 is SGHVS and CDR2 is FQNEAQ. CDR3 protein: CASSFGQGDRYEQYF. In DNA form, the CDR3 reads TGTGCCAGCAGCTTCGGACAGGGGGATAGGTACGAGCAGTACTTC.

The J gene is TRBJ2-1, the V gene TRBV9, with D possibly matching TRBD2 (5 bases). The V and J ends lost 3 bases and 4 bases respectively, with 11 bases between them. From germline, CDR1 is SGDLS and CDR2 YYNGEE. There are 14 residues in the CDR3. The CDR3 DNA sequence: TGTGCCAGCAGCGCGTTGGACTTTTACAATGAGCAGTTCTTC. Its protein is CASSALDFYNEQFF.

The V gene is TRBV10-3, the J gene TRBJ2-5; 8 bases are a match to TRBD1. TRBJ2-7 matches the DNA end more closely, so the J call is doubtful. CDR1 is ENHRY, CDR2 SYGVKD, per germline. This CDR3 spans 13 amino acids. Here the CDR3 reads CAISPDRADEQYF. The CDR3 bases are TGTGCCATCAGCCCGGACAGGGCCGACGAGCAGTACTTC.

This chain connects TRBV5-5 to TRBJ2-7; 9 bases match TRBD2. J was trimmed by 2 bases and V by 4 bases; bases with no gene match: 4. The CDR3 contains 14 residues. Germline loops: CDR1 SGHKS, CDR2 YYEKEE (reference sequence). The CDR3 loop reads CASSRLAEAYEQYF. The CDR3 region has the DNA TGTGCCAGCAGCCGACTAGCGGAGGCCTACGAGCAGTACTTC.

V usage is TRBV7-8 and J usage is TRBJ2-7, with unresolved D. The CDR3 runs 14 residues. V lost 4 bases and J lost 3, with 13 bases in between. CDR1 is SGHVS and CDR2 is FQNEAQ in the germline V gene. The CDR3 here is CASSSPGFFYEQYF. Here the CDR3 DNA reads TGTGCCAGCAGCTCGCCAGGTTTCTTCTACGAGCAGTACTTC. Combining the CDR3 with reference TRBV7-8 and TRBJ2-7 gives the whole variable domain GAGVSQSPRYKVAKRGQDVALRCDPISGHVSLFWYQQALGQGPEFLTYFQNEAQLDKSGLPSDRFFAERPEGSVSTLKIQRTQQEDSAVYLCASSSPGFFYEQYFGPGTRLTVT.

The chain recombines TRBV9 with TRBJ2-1, with D possibly matching TRBD1 (6 bases). This CDR3 is built from 16 residues. Germline assignment: CDR1 SGDLS and CDR2 YYNGEE. Deletions cut 3 bases from V and 7 bases from J, with 20 bases between. In nucleotides, the CDR3 is TGTGCCAGCAGCGACTCGGGACCAGGGGTCGGGAATGAGCAGTTCTTC. Residues: CASSDSGPGVGNEQFF. Full variable domain (remainder filled in from reference TRBV9 and TRBJ2-1): DSGVTQTPKHLITATGQRVTLRCSPRSGDLSVYWYQQSLDQGLQFLIQYYNGEERAKGNILERFSAQQFPDLHSELNLSSLELGDSALYFCASSDSGPGVGNEQFFGPGTRLTVL.

V and J are TRBV21-1 and TRBJ2-1; the D call TRBD2 from the table was never checked on the DNA. TRBV21-1 represents a pseudogene. There are 16 residues in the CDR3. This CDR3 is CASTSGEIGEYNEQFF. Here the CDR3 DNA reads TGTGCCAGCACGTCCGGAGAGATCGGGGAGTACAATGAGCAGTTCTTC.

The chain joins TRBV28 to TRBJ1-2; 8 nucleotides align to TRBD1. The CDR3 has 14 residues. In germline, CDR1 is MDHEN, CDR2 SYDVKM. With 3 bases clipped from V and 4 bases from J, the junction kept 4 bases outside the gene matches. The CDR3 loop reads CASSFATGVYGYTF. Written as DNA, the CDR3 is TGTGCCAGCAGTTTTGCGACAGGGGTCTATGGCTACACCTTC.